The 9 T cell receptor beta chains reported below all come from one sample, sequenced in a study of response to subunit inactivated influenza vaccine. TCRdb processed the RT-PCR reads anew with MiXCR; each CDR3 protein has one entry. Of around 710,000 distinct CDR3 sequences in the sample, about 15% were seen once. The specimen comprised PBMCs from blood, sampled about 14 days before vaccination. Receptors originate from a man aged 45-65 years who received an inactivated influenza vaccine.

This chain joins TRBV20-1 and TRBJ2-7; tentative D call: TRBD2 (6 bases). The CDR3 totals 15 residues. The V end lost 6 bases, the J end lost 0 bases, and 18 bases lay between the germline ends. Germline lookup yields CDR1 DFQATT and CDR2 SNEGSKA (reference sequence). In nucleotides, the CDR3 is TGCAGTGCCTCGGCCGGGGGAGTCGGCTCCTACGAGCAGTACTTC. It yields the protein CSASAGGVGSYEQYF.

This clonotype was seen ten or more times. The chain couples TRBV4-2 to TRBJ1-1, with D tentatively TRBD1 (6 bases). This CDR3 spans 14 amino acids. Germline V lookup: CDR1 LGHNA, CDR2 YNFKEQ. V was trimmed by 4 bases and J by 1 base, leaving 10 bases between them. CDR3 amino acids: CASSPQGGNTEAFF. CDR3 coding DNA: TGTGCCAGCAGCCCCCAAGGGGGGAACACTGAAGCTTTCTTT.

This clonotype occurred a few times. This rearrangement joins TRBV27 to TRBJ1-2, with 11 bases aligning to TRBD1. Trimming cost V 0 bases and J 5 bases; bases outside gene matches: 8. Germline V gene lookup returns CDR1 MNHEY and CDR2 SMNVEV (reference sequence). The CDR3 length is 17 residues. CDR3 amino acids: CASSLSPGQGAYYGYTF. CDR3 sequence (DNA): TGTGCCAGCAGTTTATCCCCAGGACAGGGGGCGTATTATGGCTACACCTTC.

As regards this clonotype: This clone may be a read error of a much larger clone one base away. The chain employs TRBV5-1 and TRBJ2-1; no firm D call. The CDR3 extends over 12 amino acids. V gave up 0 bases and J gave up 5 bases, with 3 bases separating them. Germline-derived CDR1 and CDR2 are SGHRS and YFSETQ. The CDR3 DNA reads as TGCGCCAGCAGCTTGGAGGACAATGAGCAGTTCTTC. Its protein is CASSLEDNEQFF.

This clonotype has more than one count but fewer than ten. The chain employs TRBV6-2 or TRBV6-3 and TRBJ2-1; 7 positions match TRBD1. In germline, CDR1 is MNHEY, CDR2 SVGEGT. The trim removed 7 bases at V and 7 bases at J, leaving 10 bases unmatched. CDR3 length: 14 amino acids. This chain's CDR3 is CASTPRQGVNEQFF. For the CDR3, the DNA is TGTGCCAGCACCCCCCGACAGGGCGTAAATGAGCAGTTCTTC.

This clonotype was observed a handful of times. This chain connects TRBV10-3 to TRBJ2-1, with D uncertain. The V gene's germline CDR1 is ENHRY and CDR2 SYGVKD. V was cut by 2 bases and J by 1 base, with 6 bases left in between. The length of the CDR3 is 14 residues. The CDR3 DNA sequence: TGTGCCATCAGTGAGCCGGTTTCCTACAATGAGCAGTTCTTC. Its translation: CAISEPVSYNEQFF.

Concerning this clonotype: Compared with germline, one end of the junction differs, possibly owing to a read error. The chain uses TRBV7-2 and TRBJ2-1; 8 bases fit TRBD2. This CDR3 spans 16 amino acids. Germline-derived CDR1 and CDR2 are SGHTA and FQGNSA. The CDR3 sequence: CASSLAPGRALNGQFF. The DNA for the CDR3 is TGTGCCAGCAGCTTAGCGCCCGGGAGGGCCCTCAATGGGCAGTTCTTC.

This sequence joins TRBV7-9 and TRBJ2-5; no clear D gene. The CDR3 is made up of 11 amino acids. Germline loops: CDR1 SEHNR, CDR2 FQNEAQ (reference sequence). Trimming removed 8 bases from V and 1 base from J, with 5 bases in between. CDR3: CASQAQETQYF. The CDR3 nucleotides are TGTGCCAGCCAGGCCCAAGAGACCCAGTACTTC.

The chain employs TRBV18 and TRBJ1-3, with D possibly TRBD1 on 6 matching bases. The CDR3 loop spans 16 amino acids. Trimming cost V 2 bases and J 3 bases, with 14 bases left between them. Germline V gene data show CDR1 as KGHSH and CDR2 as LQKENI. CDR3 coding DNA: TGTGCCAGCTCACCAGGGGGCCCCGACTGTGGAAACACCATATATTTT. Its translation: CASSPGGPDCGNTIYF.